The 5 T cell receptor beta chains given below trace back to one sample, sequenced in a study of shared clonotypes between healthy human individuals. The method was immunoSEQ multiplex PCR; TCRdb's version includes in-frame clones alone and lacks a portion of them. The data contain roughly 2.2 million clones, 85% to 95% of them seen just once; the ten biggest clones take up 0.37%. The sequenced sample consisted of naive CD4+ T cells from PBMCs. Subset specified: CD45RA+ positively selected. The receptors derive from a man younger than 35 in good health. Some clones in this sample may be carry-over from other donors' samples.

The rearrangement joins TRBV6-1 to TRBJ1-1, with no clear D. The length of the CDR3 is 15 residues. CDR1 is MNHNS, CDR2 SASEGT, per germline. V shed 1 base and J shed 5 bases, with 14 bases lying between them. DNA for the CDR3: TGTGCCAGCAGTGAAGACGGGATGAGGAGAACTGAAGCTTTCTTT. This gives the protein CASSEDGMRRTEAFF.

The chain uses TRBV9 and TRBJ1-5; D gene uncertain. This CDR3 contains 15 residues. Germline CDR1 is SGDLS and CDR2 is YYNGEE. V lost 3 bases, J lost 0 bases, and 10 bases lay in between. The CDR3 loop reads CASSAEPLSNQPQHF. The CDR3 coding sequence is TGTGCCAGCAGCGCCGAACCCCTTAGCAATCAGCCCCAGCATTTT.

The rearrangement uses TRBV11-3 and TRBJ2-7; perhaps D is TRBD1 or TRBD2 (6 bases each). Germline-derived CDR1 and CDR2 are SGHNT and YENEEA. Trimming pared 5 bases from V and 2 bases from J, leaving 13 bases between. The CDR3 runs to 14 residues. In DNA, the CDR3 is TGTGCCAGCAGCCCCGGGGGCAGGACCTACGAGCAGTACTTC. As protein: CASSPGGRTYEQYF.

This clone was recorded once. Other DNA sequences from this sample encode an identical CDR3 as well. The chain employs TRBV4-1 and TRBJ2-7; D remains ambiguous. The CDR3 loop spans 11 amino acids. Deletions cut 2 bases from V and 3 bases from J, with 2 bases between. The V gene's germline CDR1 is MGHRA and CDR2 YSYEKL. This CDR3 reads CASSQNYEQYF. DNA of the CDR3: TGCGCCAGCAGCCAAAACTACGAGCAGTACTTC.

This chain uses TRBV5-1 with TRBJ2-7, with D unresolved. Trimming took off 3 bases at V and 0 bases at J, with 16 bases between the two ends. There are 16 residues in the CDR3. Germline CDR1 and CDR2: SGHRS and YFSETQ. The CDR3 here is CASSSAVQAISYEQYF. Written as DNA, the CDR3 is TGCGCCAGCAGCTCGGCGGTGCAGGCCATCTCCTACGAGCAGTACTTC.